This is a list of T cell receptor beta chains from one sample in a study of human T cells and chemical hapten exposure. MiXCR was run by TCRdb on the RACE reads, yielding one entry per CDR3 protein. The repertoire holds roughly 260,000 distinct CDR3 sequences, with 7% to 10% as singletons. Sample: whole blood, taken in connection with sensitization to the hapten diphenylcyclopropenone (DPC). Receptors originate from a woman in her forties with alopecia areata. Some clones in this sample may be carry-over from other donors' samples. Each CDR3 is given with its conserved first and last residue. Each record gives: J gene, V gene, CDR3 protein.

TRBJ2-7,TRBV19,CASSVGTHDEQYF
TRBJ2-2,TRBV12-3/TRBV12-4,CASSLSAGRTGELFF
TRBJ1-5,TRBV7-6,CASSLAPAGKGNQPQHF
TRBJ2-7,TRBV15,CATSRDPGDTYEQYF
TRBJ2-3,TRBV5-1,CASRAGLSTDTQYF
TRBJ1-5,TRBV12-3/TRBV12-4,CASSLTYSNQPQHF
TRBJ2-6,TRBV4-2,CASSSTGGSGANVLTF
TRBJ2-1,TRBV4-1,CASSQFGQINNEQFF
TRBJ2-1,TRBV19,CASSIDGRGDEQFF
TRBJ2-7,TRBV28,CASRLGGYGSYEQYF
TRBJ2-7,TRBV6-2/TRBV6-3,CASSYGLVSYEQYF
TRBJ1-3,TRBV9,CASSATGLSGNTIYF
TRBJ2-1,TRBV5-1,CASSLELADNEQFF
TRBJ2-7,TRBV27,CASSLSRTRSSYEQYF
TRBJ2-2,TRBV21-1,CASRDSGINTGELFF
TRBJ2-3,TRBV5-1,CASSRGDGTATDTQYF
TRBJ2-7,TRBV9,CASSRRADPYEQYF
TRBJ1-5,TRBV6-2/TRBV6-3,CASSTVDSNQPQHF
TRBJ2-1,TRBV6-6,CVSMTSTDEQFF
TRBJ1-1,TRBV4-1,CASSHSTGNTEAFF
TRBJ2-5,TRBV28,CASSLRGRASGETQYF
TRBJ2-7,TRBV19,CASRDQQGFEQYF
TRBJ2-3,TRBV9,CASSVEGTPRADTQYF